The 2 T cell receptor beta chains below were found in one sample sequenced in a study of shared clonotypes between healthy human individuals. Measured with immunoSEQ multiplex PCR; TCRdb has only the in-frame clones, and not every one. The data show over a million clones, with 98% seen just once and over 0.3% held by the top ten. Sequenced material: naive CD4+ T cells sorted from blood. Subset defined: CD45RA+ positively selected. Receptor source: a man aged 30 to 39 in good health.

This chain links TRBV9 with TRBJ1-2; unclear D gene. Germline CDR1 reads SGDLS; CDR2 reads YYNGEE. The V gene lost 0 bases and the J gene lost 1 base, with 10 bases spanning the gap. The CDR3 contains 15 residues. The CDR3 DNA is TGTGCCAGCAGCGTAGTTGCGACATTTAACTATGGCTACACCTTC. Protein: CASSVVATFNYGYTF.

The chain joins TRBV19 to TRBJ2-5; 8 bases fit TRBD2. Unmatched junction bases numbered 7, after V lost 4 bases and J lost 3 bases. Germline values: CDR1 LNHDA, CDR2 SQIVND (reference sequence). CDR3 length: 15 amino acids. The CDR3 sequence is CASSKGLLAEETQYF. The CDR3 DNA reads TGTGCCAGTAGTAAAGGTCTACTAGCGGAAGAGACCCAGTACTTC. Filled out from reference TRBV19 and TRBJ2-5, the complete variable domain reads DGGITQSPKYLFRKEGQNVTLSCEQNLNHDAMYWYRQDPGQGLRLIYYSQIVNDFQKGDIAEGYSVSREKKESFPLTVTSAQKNPTAFYLCASSKGLLAEETQYFGPGTRLLVL.